The 31 T cell receptor beta chains below come from one sample, sequenced in a study of blood T cell repertoires in COVID-19. The table came from immunoSEQ multiplex PCR; TCRdb's copy has only in-frame clones and leaves some out. The table records hundreds of thousands of clones, roughly 91% of them present only once. Sample: peripheral blood. These receptors originate from a woman aged 45-59 years with COVID-19, enrolled during active disease.

The J gene is TRBJ1-2, the V gene TRBV30; possible D gene TRBD1, 6 bases. The CDR3 consists of 15 residues. Germline V gene data show CDR1 as GTSNPN and CDR2 as SVGIG (reference sequence). V was pared by 0 bases and J by 6 bases, with 17 bases between. The CDR3 DNA reads as TGTGCCTGGAGTGTAGACGGGGGGCTGAACGATGGCTACACCTTC. Amino acid sequence: CAWSVDGGLNDGYTF.

This clone was seen only once. This chain connects TRBV5-8 to TRBJ1-4, with a tentative D call TRBD1 (5 bases). CDR3 length: 16 residues. Germline assignment: CDR1 SGHTS and CDR2 YDEGEE. The V gene lost 4 bases and the J gene lost 4 bases, with 17 bases spanning the gap. The CDR3 protein is CASSPQGRGGNEKLFF. CDR3 DNA: TGTGCCAGCAGCCCCCAGGGAAGGGGCGGTAATGAAAAACTGTTTTTT.

V usage is TRBV5-4 and J usage is TRBJ1-1; D remains unclear. The CDR3 is 13 amino acids. V lost 2 bases and J 3 bases, leaving 8 bases between the germline ends. Germline CDR1 and CDR2: SGHNT and YYREEE (reference sequence). The CDR3 nucleotides read TGTGCCAGCAGCTTAGAGAGGGACACTGAAGCTTTCTTT. It yields the protein CASSLERDTEAFF.

This chain joins TRBV5-5 and TRBJ1-5, with a weak D call TRBD1 (5 bases). This CDR3 spans 15 amino acids. The V end lost 0 bases, the J end lost 0 bases, and 7 bases lay between the germline ends. From germline, CDR1 is SGHKS and CDR2 YYEKEE (reference sequence). Here the CDR3 reads CASSLAGYSNQPQHF. The CDR3, as DNA: TGTGCCAGCAGCTTGGCAGGGTATAGCAATCAGCCCCAGCATTTT.

J is TRBJ1-6 and V is TRBV4-1, with a tentative D call TRBD1 (5 bases). Germline CDR1 is MGHRA and CDR2 is YSYEKL. Trimming took 2 bases from V and 7 from J, leaving 15 bases between them. The CDR3 consists of 16 residues. This chain's CDR3 is CASSQWSGFVNSPLHF. In nucleotides, the CDR3 is TGCGCCAGCAGCCAATGGTCAGGGTTCGTGAATTCACCCCTCCACTTT.

The rearrangement links TRBV27 to TRBJ2-7; D perhaps matches TRBD1 (5 bases). V was pared by 2 bases and J by 6 bases, with 14 bases between. Germline V gene data show CDR1 as MNHEY and CDR2 as SMNVEV (reference sequence). The CDR3 length is 14 residues. The CDR3 is CASSLQGSVSEQYF. The CDR3 DNA reads TGTGCCAGCAGTTTACAGGGAAGTGTAAGCGAGCAGTACTTC.

V and J are TRBV4-1 and TRBJ2-3, with no clear D. This CDR3 comprises 15 residues. V lost 2 bases and J 5 bases, leaving 14 bases between the germline ends. CDR1 is MGHRA and CDR2 is YSYEKL in the germline V gene. CDR3 amino acids: CASSQQLSSGDTQYF. The CDR3 region has the DNA TGCGCCAGCAGCCAACAGCTATCTTCGGGAGATACGCAGTATTTT.

The rearrangement links TRBV30 to TRBJ2-5; TRBD2 aligns across 7 bases. The ends lost 3 bases at V and 2 bases at J; junction bases unmatched: 9. CDR1 and CDR2 (germline): GTSNPN, SVGIG (reference sequence). The CDR3 is 15 residues long. CDR3: CAWRPWGGSQETQYF. CDR3 bases: TGTGCCTGGAGGCCATGGGGGGGGTCTCAAGAGACCCAGTACTTC. The whole variable domain, filled in from reference TRBV30 and TRBJ2-5, reads SQTIHQWPATLVQPVGSPLSLECTVEGTSNPNLYWYRQAAGRGLQLLFYSVGIGQISSEVPQNLSASRPQDRQFILSSKKLLLSDSGFYLCAWRPWGGSQETQYFGPGTRLLVL.

The chain joins TRBV5-1 to TRBJ2-1; 7 bases match TRBD1. With 4 bases clipped from V and 9 bases from J, the junction kept 10 bases outside the gene matches. The CDR3 extends over 14 amino acids. In germline, CDR1 is SGHRS, CDR2 YFSETQ. CDR3 amino acids: CASSTGVSVIEQFF. The CDR3 DNA reads TGCGCCAGCAGCACAGGGGTATCGGTGATTGAGCAGTTCTTC.

V is TRBV19 and J is TRBJ2-7, with 9 bases aligning to TRBD1. CDR3 length: 13 amino acids. Germline V gene data show CDR1 as LNHDA and CDR2 as SQIVND (reference sequence). J lost 6 bases, V lost 6 bases, and 6 bases had no gene match. This chain's CDR3 is CASSSGQGGEQYF. CDR3 DNA: TGTGCCAGTAGCTCGGGACAGGGTGGCGAGCAGTACTTC.

CDR3 sequence: CSVARVYGYTF. CDR3 sequence (DNA): TGCAGCGTTGCCCGGGTTTATGGCTACACCTTC. The V gene is TRBV29-1, the J gene TRBJ1-2; D is uncertain. V was cut by 4 bases and J by 5 bases, with 8 bases left in between. The V gene's germline CDR1 is SQVTM and CDR2 ANQGSEA. CDR3 length: 11 amino acids.

The chain joins TRBV29-1 to TRBJ2-7; 8 bases are shared with TRBD2. Germline V CDR1 and CDR2: SQVTM, ANQGSEA. The CDR3 has 14 residues. V gave up 5 bases and J gave up 5 bases; unmatched junction bases: 11. CDR3 protein: CSVTTPGLVDEQYF. CDR3 nucleotides: TGCAGCGTTACAACCCCGGGACTAGTAGACGAGCAGTACTTC.

The CDR3 protein is CAWSPEYNEKLFF. The CDR3 bases are TGTGCCTGGAGTCCCGAGTATAATGAAAAACTGTTTTTT. This chain joins TRBV30 and TRBJ1-4; unclear D gene. The CDR3 consists of 13 residues. Trimming left V 2 bases short and J 4 bases short, with 8 bases between. Germline V gene data show CDR1 as GTSNPN and CDR2 as SVGIG (reference sequence).

The chain uses TRBV6-4 and TRBJ2-3; 13 bases map to TRBD2. From germline, CDR1 is MRHNA and CDR2 SNTAGT. The CDR3 runs to 20 residues. V was clipped by 6 bases and J by 0 bases; unmatched bases: 15. CDR3 DNA: TGTGCCAGCAGCCCCACTAGCGGGGGGGGTACAAAGGCAAGCACAGATACGCAGTATTTT. This gives the protein CASSPTSGGGTKASTDTQYF.

This rearrangement joins TRBV6-2 or TRBV6-3 to TRBJ1-2; 7 bases map to TRBD1. The germline V gene has CDR1 MNHEY and CDR2 SVGEGT. V was clipped by 6 bases and J by 5 bases; unmatched bases: 12. This CDR3 region has 15 residues. The CDR3 reads CASSRLRQGTYGYTF. The CDR3 DNA reads as TGTGCCAGCAGCCGATTACGACAGGGAACGTATGGCTACACCTTC.

The chain joins TRBV20-1 to TRBJ1-6; no firm D call. CDR1 is DFQATT and CDR2 is SNEGSKA in the germline V gene (reference sequence). Trimming took 6 bases from V and 14 from J, leaving 14 bases between them. CDR3 length equals 11 residues. CDR3 nucleotides: TGCAGTGCCCAGGACTCGCCCGCCCTCCACTTT. This translates into CSAQDSPALHF.

V and J are TRBV6-1 and TRBJ2-7; a possible D gene is TRBD1 (6 bases). Per the germline V gene, CDR1 is MNHNS and CDR2 is SASEGT. CDR3 length: 14 amino acids. V shed 3 bases and J shed 3 bases, with 12 bases lying between them. The CDR3 protein is CASSEVDRIYEQYF. The CDR3 region has the DNA TGTGCCAGCAGTGAGGTGGACAGAATCTACGAGCAGTACTTC.

The chain combines TRBV18 with TRBJ1-6; no clear D. V was clipped by 6 bases and J by 0 bases, with 9 bases between them. CDR1 KGHSH and CDR2 LQKENI come from the germline V gene. CDR3 length equals 15 residues. The CDR3 spells CASSSSSSYNSPLHF. DNA for the CDR3: TGTGCCAGCTCGTCTAGCAGCTCCTATAATTCACCCCTCCACTTT.

In this sample, this clone turned up a few times. The chain has TRBV29-1 and TRBJ1-2; TRBD1 matches 8 bases. The junction had 4 bases not matched to a gene; V was cut back by 4 bases and J by 3 bases. The CDR3 is 13 amino acids. CDR1 is SQVTM and CDR2 is ANQGSEA in the germline V gene. CDR3 nucleotide sequence: TGCAGCGTTGGTCAGGGGGCGGACTATGGCTACACCTTC. Protein: CSVGQGADYGYTF.

The chain combines TRBV11-3 with TRBJ2-5; TRBD2 is a possible D gene (6 bases). V dropped 4 bases and J dropped 3 bases, with 9 bases sitting between them. The CDR3 length is 13 residues. CDR1 is SGHNT, CDR2 YENEEA, per germline. The CDR3 coding sequence is TGTGCCAGCAGCTGGACGGGGGAAGAGACCCAGTACTTC. Protein sequence: CASSWTGEETQYF.

The rearrangement uses TRBV27 and TRBJ2-4; TRBD2 might be the D (5 bases). V lost 2 bases and J lost 9, with 14 bases in between. The CDR3 extends over 14 amino acids. In germline, CDR1 is MNHEY, CDR2 SMNVEV (reference sequence). In nucleotides, the CDR3 is TGTGCCAGCAGTTTAAACCGCGAGCGGATCATTCAGTACTTC. It yields the protein CASSLNRERIIQYF.

This chain uses TRBV24-1 with TRBJ2-5; TRBD1 agrees at 10 bases. J gave up 5 bases and V 3 bases, and 8 bases lay outside the gene matches. CDR1 and CDR2 (germline): KGHDR, SFDVKD. There are 16 residues in the CDR3. CDR3 coding DNA: TGTGCCACCAGTGATGGCGGACAGGGGGTCAGGGAGACCCAGTACTTC. Protein product: CATSDGGQGVRETQYF.

CDR3 sequence: CASSTTGSEQYF. CDR3 DNA: TGTGCCAGCAGTACCACAGGGTCCGAGCAGTACTTC. This chain links TRBV2 with TRBJ2-7; a possible D gene is TRBD1 (6 bases). The V end lost 5 bases, the J end lost 6 bases, and 11 bases lay between the germline ends. The CDR3 has 12 residues. From germline, CDR1 is SNHLY and CDR2 FYNNEI.

This rearrangement joins TRBV10-3 to TRBJ2-3; 10 bases are a match to TRBD1. Trimming at V came to 3 bases and at J to 1 base, leaving 4 bases not matched to a gene. The germline V gene has CDR1 ENHRY and CDR2 SYGVKD. The CDR3 spans 16 residues. The DNA of the CDR3 is TGTGCCATCAGTGACCGACAGGGGGCACGCACAGATACGCAGTATTTT. As protein: CAISDRQGARTDTQYF.

The V call is TRBV12-5, the J call TRBJ2-3, with TRBD2 matching 10 bases. This CDR3 contains 15 residues. The V segment lost 5 bases and the J segment 3 bases; nucleotides outside the gene matches: 5. CDR1 LGHNT and CDR2 FRNRAP come from the germline V gene. The chain's CDR3 is CASGTGLAVTDTQYF. The DNA for the CDR3 is TGTGCTAGTGGTACCGGACTAGCGGTTACAGATACGCAGTATTTT.

The chain employs TRBV5-1 and TRBJ1-5, with TRBD1 identical over 8 bases. This CDR3 has 15 residues. The germline V gene has CDR1 SGHRS and CDR2 YFSETQ. V lost 3 bases and J lost 7; bases outside the gene matches: 9. CDR3 nucleotides: TGCGCCAGCAGCTGGACAGGGACCGACGGACAGCCCCAGCATTTT. As protein: CASSWTGTDGQPQHF. Full variable domain (missing parts from reference TRBV5-1 and TRBJ1-5): KAGVTQTPRYLIKTRGQQVTLSCSPISGHRSVSWYQQTPGQGLQFLFEYFSETQRNKGNFPGRFSGRQFSNSRSEMNVSTLELGDSALYLCASSWTGTDGQPQHFGDGTRLSIL.

The chain joins TRBV20-1 to TRBJ1-2; D remains unclear. V was pared by 1 base and J by 8 bases, with 8 bases between. The CDR3 has 11 residues. Germline loops: CDR1 DFQATT, CDR2 SNEGSKA (reference sequence). Here the CDR3 DNA reads TGCAGTGCTAGAGCCAACAAGGGCTACACCTTC. Encoded protein: CSARANKGYTF.

The chain carries TRBV21-1 and TRBJ1-4. TRBV21-1 is designated a pseudogene. The CDR3 is 14 amino acids. The CDR3 DNA reads TGTGCCAGCAGCAAACGGTCGGGGGGCGAAAAACTGTTTTTT. It codes for CASSKRSGGEKLFF.

This clone turned up a few times. This chain connects TRBV12-5 to TRBJ2-2, with 8 bases identical to TRBD1. V trimming: 7 bases; J trimming: 3 bases; junction bases outside the gene matches: 13. Germline V gene sequence: CDR1 LGHNT, CDR2 FRNRAP. The CDR3 extends over 17 amino acids. The CDR3: CASATAGQGAHTGELFF. The CDR3 bases are TGTGCTAGTGCCACGGCGGGGCAGGGGGCGCACACCGGGGAGCTGTTTTTT.

This clone was picked up a small number of times. At the DNA level, this CDR3 is encoded by other sequences in the same sample as well. The CDR3 region has the DNA TGTGCCTGCCCGACAGGGACTAACTATGGCTACACCTTC. Protein sequence: CACPTGTNYGYTF. The chain links TRBV30 to TRBJ1-2, with 7 positions matching TRBD1. The CDR3 is 13 amino acids. J was trimmed by 0 bases and V by 6 bases; bases with no gene match: 4. In germline, CDR1 is GTSNPN, CDR2 SVGIG (reference sequence).

The gene calls are TRBV5-8 and TRBJ1-1, with 7 bases that match TRBD1. The ends lost 3 bases at V and 1 base at J; junction bases unmatched: 3. This CDR3 spans 14 amino acids. CDR1 and CDR2 from the germline V gene are SGHTS and YDEGEE. For the CDR3, the DNA is TGTGCCAGCAGCTGGGACAGCCCGAACACTGAAGCTTTCTTT. Protein sequence: CASSWDSPNTEAFF.